Listed here is a single T cell receptor beta chain. The antigen remains undetermined. Use of 60 Vbeta and 13 Jbeta primers characterized the PCR. Repertoires were generated with immunoSEQ multiplex PCR, while TCRdb's copy carries only in-frame clones and drops some. This table holds approximately 100,000 clones. The CDR3 length is 13 residues. V was pared by 4 bases and J by 2 bases, with 10 bases between. Germline V lookup: CDR1 SGHNT, CDR2 YYREEE (reference sequence). This record belongs to a study of cytomegalovirus exposure and HLA in healthy donors. Study conclusions and caveats: Rarity held for most TCR sequences, but there were some public TCRs that occurred in many donors. It was 150 to 200 TCR beta chains that were listed as cytomegalovirus-associated. Excluded were some V segments that proved indistinguishable, including TRBV6-2 and TRBV6-3.

J is TRBJ2-7 and V is TRBV5-4, with a possible D match to TRBD2 (5 bases). This receptor was obtained from a man in his fifties in good health and CMV-seronegative. The specimen sequenced was PBMCs. This CDR3 reads CASSGDYPYEQYF. CDR3 sequence (DNA): TGTGCCAGCAGCGGTGACTATCCCTACGAGCAGTACTTC.